Below, 3 T cell receptor beta chains from the same sample are listed, as sequenced in a study of T cell responses to AZD1222 COVID-19 vaccine. Profiling relied on immunoSEQ multiplex PCR, and the TCRdb table lists in-frame clones only, not all of them. Of tens of thousands of clones listed, 87% were seen once; the top ten hold 1% to 1.5%. Sequenced material: peripheral blood, taken 28 days after the second AZD1222 dose. Every receptor here comes from an adult who received the AZD1222 COVID-19 vaccine.

This chain links TRBV10-3 with TRBJ1-2; 8 nucleotides line up with TRBD1. J was trimmed by 4 bases and V by 5 bases; bases with no gene match: 9. The CDR3 runs 15 residues. Germline V gene data show CDR1 as ENHRY and CDR2 as SYGVKD. The CDR3 region is CAISNIDRGGYGYTF. The CDR3 DNA follows: TGTGCCATCAGTAACATTGACAGGGGAGGCTATGGCTACACCTTC.

This chain uses TRBV19 with TRBJ1-4; D is uncertain. CDR3 size: 13 residues. V lost 7 bases to trimming and J lost 7 bases, with 13 bases between them. CDR1 is LNHDA and CDR2 is SQIVND in the germline V gene (reference sequence). In DNA, the CDR3 is TGTGCCAGTAACGGCCAAGGGAGTGAAAAACTGTTTTTT. Its translation: CASNGQGSEKLFF. The variable domain in full, completed from reference TRBV19 and TRBJ1-4, reads DGGITQSPKYLFRKEGQNVTLSCEQNLNHDAMYWYRQDPGQGLRLIYYSQIVNDFQKGDIAEGYSVSREKKESFPLTVTSAQKNPTAFYLCASNGQGSEKLFFGSGTQLSVL.

The chain recombines TRBV2 with TRBJ2-7; tentatively, D is TRBD2 (5 bases). The length of the CDR3 is 11 residues. Germline CDR1 reads SNHLY; CDR2 reads FYNNEI. V shed 9 bases and J shed 2 bases, with 8 bases lying between them. For the CDR3, the DNA is TGTGCCAGTAACGGGGCCTACGAGCAGTACTTC. Its translation is CASNGAYEQYF.